The clone carrying this T cell receptor (beta chain) has a count of ten or more. Its antigen is as yet unknown. For TCR beta, libraries came from iRepertoire HTBI primers and Arm-PCR of CDR3 regions. TCRdb re-called the multiplex PCR reads with MiXCR, one entry per CDR3 protein. The repertoire holds about 430,000 distinct CDR3 sequences, with approximately 15% as singletons. The sample belongs to a study of regulatory T cells in long-lasting Graves disease. Study outcomes and limitations: Persistent disease favored TRBV28, TRBJ1-2 and TRBJ2-5.

The sample's time point: newly diagnosed GD, antithyroid drugs for less than 3 months. RNA extracted from PBMCs served as the sequencing template. Trimming shortened V by 5 bases and J by 4 bases, and 14 bases separated the two germline ends. The CDR3 length is 14 residues. CDR1 SGHNT and CDR2 YENEEA come from the germline V gene. The sample was also reused in another study, on T cells in Graves' hyperthyroidism and ophthalmopathy. From that study: Diagnostic assessment was based on clinical symptoms, serum thyroxine and TRAb, thyroid ultrasound and orbital computed tomography. Ophthalmopathy stood apart from stable hyperthyroidism in a 13 V-J model.

V and J are TRBV11-3 and TRBJ1-1, with D possibly matching TRBD1 (6 bases). The TCR originated in a woman aged 40 to 50 with Graves disease. This sample comprised peripheral blood mononuclear cells (PBMCs), obtained at new diagnosis, from a patient treated with antithyroid drugs. The CDR3 region has the DNA TGTGCCAGCAGCCCCCGGCCGGGGGCCACTGAAGCTTTCTTT. This encodes CASSPRPGATEAFF.